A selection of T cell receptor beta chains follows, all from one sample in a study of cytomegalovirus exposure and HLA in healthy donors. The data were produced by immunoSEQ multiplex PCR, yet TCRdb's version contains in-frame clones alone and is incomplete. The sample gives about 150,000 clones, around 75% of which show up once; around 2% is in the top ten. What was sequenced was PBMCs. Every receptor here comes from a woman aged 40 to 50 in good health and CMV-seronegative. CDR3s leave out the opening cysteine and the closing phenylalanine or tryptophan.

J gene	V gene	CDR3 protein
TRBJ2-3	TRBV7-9	SSSFLTDLGDTQY
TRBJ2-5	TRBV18	ASSPPEQAGQTQY
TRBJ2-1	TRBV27	ASSLSLANNEQF
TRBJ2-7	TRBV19	ASSPGTNSYEQY
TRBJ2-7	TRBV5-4	ASSLAGSYEQY
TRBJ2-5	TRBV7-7	ASSLSGGQETQY
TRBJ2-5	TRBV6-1	ASSVPQGVSETQY
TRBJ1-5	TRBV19	ASSSAGRGQPQH
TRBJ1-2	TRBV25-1	ASSAAGGPKYGYT
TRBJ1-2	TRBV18	ASSPAGDLNYGYT
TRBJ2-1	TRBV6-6	ASSDGLNEQF
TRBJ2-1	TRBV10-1	ASSTGTSGGNEQF
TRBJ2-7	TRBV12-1	ASVPPGETYEQY
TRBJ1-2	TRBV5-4	ASSSLDSYGYT
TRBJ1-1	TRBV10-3	AISEDSQGRGSAEAF
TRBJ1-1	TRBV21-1	ASSKGGPGQGGRSPYEAF
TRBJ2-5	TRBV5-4	ASSQDRQETQY
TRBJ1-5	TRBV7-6	ASSLVAPQWGGQPQH
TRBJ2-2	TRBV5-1	ASSLPGQGTGELF
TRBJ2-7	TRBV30	AWSVGWGGAEEQY
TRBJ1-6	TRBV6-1	ASSSDRGLSPLH
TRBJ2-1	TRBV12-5	ASGLVGGVEQF
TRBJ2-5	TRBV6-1	ASSETRTGQETQY
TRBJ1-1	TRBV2	ASSEAGLGGEAF
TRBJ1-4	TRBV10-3	AISESIGQGDEKLF
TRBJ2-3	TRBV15	ATSRDRDTQY
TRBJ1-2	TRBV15	ATSRGSALANYGYT
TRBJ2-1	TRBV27	ASSYPRGNEQF
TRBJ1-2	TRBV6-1	ATMQGGTHYGYT
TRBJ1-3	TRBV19	ASSPTWGNSGNTIY
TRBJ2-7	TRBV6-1	ASSEATSGGIEQY
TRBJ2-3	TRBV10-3	AIDVGLRTSGGAYNDTQY
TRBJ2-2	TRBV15	ATSRDRGRTGELF
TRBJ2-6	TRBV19	ASSITRTGGATGANVLT
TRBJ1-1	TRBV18	ASSPYSDSTTEAF
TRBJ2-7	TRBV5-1	ASSLTGGQAYEQY
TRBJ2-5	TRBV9	ASSALWGGLSRIETQY
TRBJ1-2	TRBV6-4	ASKVGPYQCSNYGYT
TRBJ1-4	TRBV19	ASARQPANEKLF
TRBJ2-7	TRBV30	AWRLAGAYEQY
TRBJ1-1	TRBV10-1	ASSIQGASGAF
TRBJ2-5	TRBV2	ASRRDTQETQY
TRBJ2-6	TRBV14	ASSPGGGSRSGANVLT
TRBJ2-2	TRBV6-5	ASIQGARRTGELF
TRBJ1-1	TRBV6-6	ASSYSRDSEAF
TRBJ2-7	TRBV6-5	ASREPGGTCEQY
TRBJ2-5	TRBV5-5	ASSRDRAMETQY
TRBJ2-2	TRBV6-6	ASSYPDTGELF
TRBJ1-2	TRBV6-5	ASSTYRDSQGYT
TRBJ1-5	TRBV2	ASSDETGGQPQH
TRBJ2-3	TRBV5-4	ASSSGGTGTDTQY
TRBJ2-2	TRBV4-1	ASSQPWQITGELF
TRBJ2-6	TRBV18	ASSPLSGSGANVLT
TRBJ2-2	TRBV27	ASSLGTRGTGELF
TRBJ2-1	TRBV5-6	ASSFGSSYNEQF
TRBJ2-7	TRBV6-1	ASSLTVSYEQY
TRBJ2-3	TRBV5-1	ASSLGQGAGDTQY
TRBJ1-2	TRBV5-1	ASSLEQGVANYGYT
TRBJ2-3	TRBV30	AWKAGGLPDTQY
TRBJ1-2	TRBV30	AWSPNPGNGYT